What follows describes a single TCR beta chain. Its target is not known. The data belong to a study of shared clonotypes between healthy human individuals. Findings and limits, study-wide: Among non-shared clonotypes, generation probabilities were lower than among those shared by all four donors.

This CDR3 contains 19 residues. Germline-derived CDR1 and CDR2 are SGHVS and FQNEAQ. Trimming removed 5 bases from V and 2 bases from J; junction bases left unmatched: 14. TCRdb's table, derived via immunoSEQ multiplex PCR, lists solely in-frame clones and lacks some. Here the sample spans about 2.2 million clones, about 92% being singletons. CD8 cells regarded as naive lacked CD45RO, were positively chosen for CCR7, and omitted terminally differentiated effector memory CD45RA+ cells. The donors were all Caucasian adults (living in Nashville, Tennessee). The TCR originated in a man aged 18 to 30 in good health. Some clones in this sample may be carry-over from other donors' samples. The chain is built from TRBV7-8 and TRBJ2-7, with TRBD2 matching over 14 bases. Sequencing was carried out using naive CD8+ T cells from PBMCs. CDR3 protein: CASSHALGTSGRPTYEQYF. In nucleotides, the CDR3 is TGTGCCAGCAGCCACGCCCTTGGGACTAGCGGGAGACCCACCTACGAGCAGTACTTC.